This paragraph reports one TCR beta chain. The data were taken from a study of shared clonotypes between healthy human individuals. Repertoires were generated with immunoSEQ multiplex PCR, while TCRdb's copy carries only in-frame clones and drops some. The profile covers 2,500,000 or so clones, with 80% to 95% appearing a single time and 0.36% taken by the ten largest. The CDR3 spans 15 residues. Germline V gene lookup returns CDR1 SGHTA and CDR2 FQGNSA. The V gene lost 5 bases and the J gene lost 2 bases, with 13 bases spanning the gap. The V and J genes are TRBV7-2 and TRBJ1-5; possible D gene TRBD1, 6 bases. This clonotype originated in a man younger than 35 in good health. Some clones in this sample may be carry-over from other donors' samples. Source material: naive CD4+ T cells from PBMCs. Subset indicated: CD45RA+ positively selected. This chain's CDR3 is CASSHTGNGNQPQHF. The CDR3 nucleotides read TGTGCCAGCAGCCATACAGGGAATGGCAATCAGCCCCAGCATTTT.